Below are 21 T cell receptor beta chains sequenced from a single sample in a study of CD8 T cells in ankylosing spondylitis. Via MiXCR, TCRdb re-called the 5' RACE reads, giving one row per CDR3 protein. This sample has about 210,000 distinct CDR3 sequences, with over 7% found just once. Sequencing used blood, either unsorted or a sorted T cell fraction (not recorded which). The receptors derive from a female donor with ankylosing spondylitis or in good health (not recorded which).

This clonotype was counted many times. The chain couples TRBV5-1 to TRBJ2-7; 9 positions agree with TRBD1. After removal of 4 bases from V and 4 bases from J, the junction contained 9 bases not matched to a gene. In germline, CDR1 is SGHRS, CDR2 YFSETQ. CDR3 length: 15 amino acids. This chain's CDR3 is CASSPLQGARYEQYF. For the CDR3, the DNA is TGCGCCAGCAGCCCCCTACAGGGGGCTCGGTACGAGCAGTACTTC.

This clonotype was recorded at least ten times. V gene TRBV2 combines with J gene TRBJ2-3; D remains ambiguous. Germline V CDR1 and CDR2: SNHLY, FYNNEI. The CDR3 has 14 residues. V was pared by 3 bases and J by 2 bases, with 9 bases between. In DNA, the CDR3 is TGTGCCAGCAGTGAGGTAGCTCACACAGATACGCAGTATTTT. Translating gives CASSEVAHTDTQYF.

This clonotype was picked up many times. This rearrangement joins TRBV7-2 to TRBJ2-6; D might be TRBD2 (5 bases). CDR1 and CDR2 (germline): SGHTA, FQGNSA. This CDR3 has 16 amino acids. V shed 1 base and J shed 0 bases, with 7 bases lying between them. CDR3 bases: TGTGCCAGCAGCTTAGAAGGGAGCTCTGGGGCCAACGTCCTGACTTTC. Its protein product is CASSLEGSSGANVLTF.

The V call is TRBV5-1, the J call TRBJ2-7, with 8 bases that match TRBD2. Per germline, CDR1 SGHRS and CDR2 YFSETQ. The V and J ends lost 3 bases and 7 bases, in that order; junction bases with no gene match: 12. The CDR3 consists of 15 residues. CDR3 coding DNA: TGCGCCAGCAGCTCGGGGGATTTGATAGCGGGGGAGCAGTACTTC. Amino acid sequence: CASSSGDLIAGEQYF.

Ten or more counts support this clonotype. J is TRBJ2-1 and V is TRBV29-1, with a tentative D call TRBD2 (5 bases). The germline V and J ends were trimmed by 0 bases and 0 bases, with 12 bases remaining between them. The CDR3 has 16 residues. Germline values: CDR1 SQVTM, CDR2 ANQGSEA. This CDR3 is CSVEDPGSSSYNEQFF. The CDR3 DNA is TGCAGCGTTGAAGATCCTGGGAGTAGCTCCTACAATGAGCAGTTCTTC.

This clonotype was recorded many times. This chain connects TRBV6-2 or TRBV6-3 to TRBJ2-1; 7 bases agree with TRBD2. V trimming: 5 bases; J trimming: 2 bases; junction bases outside the gene matches: 6. This CDR3 has 15 residues. Germline CDR1 is MNHEY and CDR2 is SVGEGT. The CDR3 region has the DNA TGTGCCAGCAGTGATCTCGCGGGAGCCTACAATGAGCAGTTCTTC. This gives the protein CASSDLAGAYNEQFF.

This chain uses TRBV27 with TRBJ2-7; 9 positions match TRBD1. The CDR3 sequence is 15 residues long. The ends lost 5 bases at V and 6 bases at J; junction bases unmatched: 11. CDR1 is MNHEY and CDR2 is SMNVEV in the germline V gene (reference sequence). The CDR3 DNA reads TGTGCCAGCAGTCCCGGGACAGGGACCTACGGCGAGCAGTACTTC. Translated: CASSPGTGTYGEQYF.

This clonotype was observed many times. J is TRBJ2-5 and V is TRBV12-3 or TRBV12-4, with D perhaps assigned TRBD1 or TRBD2 (5 bases each). The CDR3 has 15 amino acids. V gave up 6 bases and J gave up 2 bases, with 16 bases separating them. The CDR3 DNA is TGTGCCAGCAGCCTATCGGGACGGCAACAAGAGACCCAGTACTTC. It specifies CASSLSGRQQETQYF.

This clonotype was found many times. The rearrangement uses TRBV7-2 and TRBJ2-1, with 7 positions matching TRBD2. Per germline, CDR1 SGHTA and CDR2 FQGNSA. V lost 8 bases to trimming and J lost 8 bases; unmatched junction nucleotides: 12. This CDR3 region has 14 residues. The CDR3 DNA reads TGTGCCAGCGCCAAACGGGAGGCCTCGGATGAGCAGTTCTTC. Translating it yields CASAKREASDEQFF.

This chain connects TRBV7-9 to TRBJ1-5; no clear D gene. This CDR3 is built from 13 residues. The V and J ends lost 3 bases and 5 bases respectively, with 8 bases between them. Looked up from germline, CDR1 is SEHNR and CDR2 is FQNEAQ (reference sequence). The CDR3 spells CASSFIGDQPQHF. CDR3 coding DNA: TGTGCCAGCAGCTTTATCGGGGATCAGCCCCAGCATTTT.

This clonotype was counted ten times or more. This chain connects TRBV7-2 to TRBJ2-1, with a possible D match to TRBD2 (6 bases). The V and J ends lost 6 bases and 9 bases respectively, with 18 bases between them. Germline CDR1 reads SGHTA; CDR2 reads FQGNSA. There are 14 residues in the CDR3. Here the CDR3 reads CASRIAVSGGEQFF. The CDR3 nucleotides read TGTGCCAGCAGGATAGCGGTTTCGGGCGGTGAGCAGTTCTTC.

This rearrangement joins TRBV20-1 to TRBJ1-2; D possibly corresponds to TRBD1 (5 bases). Trimming left V 0 bases short and J 4 bases short, with 15 bases between. CDR1 and CDR2 from the germline V gene are DFQATT and SNEGSKA (reference sequence). The CDR3 consists of 15 residues. CDR3 in DNA: TGCAGTGCTAGAGATGGCCGGGGGGGTACCTATGGCTACACCTTC. Amino acid sequence: CSARDGRGGTYGYTF.

This clonotype showed up many times. The chain recombines TRBV11-3 with TRBJ2-3; D not certain. V lost 0 bases to trimming and J lost 4 bases, with 8 bases between them. The CDR3 totals 14 residues. Per the germline V gene, CDR1 is SGHNT and CDR2 is YENEEA. CDR3 region: CASSLDPRSDTQYF. The DNA of the CDR3 is TGTGCCAGCAGCTTAGATCCGCGCTCAGATACGCAGTATTTT.

The table lists this clonotype with a few counts. The chain is built from TRBV7-2 and TRBJ2-5; D unresolved. The CDR3 is 14 residues long. Trimming removed 2 bases at V and 5 bases at J, with 12 bases between. Germline values: CDR1 SGHTA, CDR2 FQGNSA. In DNA form, the CDR3 reads TGTGCCAGCAGCTTATCTTGGGTCGCGGAGACCCAGTACTTC. Protein: CASSLSWVAETQYF.

This clonotype appeared many times. V usage is TRBV5-1 and J usage is TRBJ2-3; D call uncertain. The CDR3 loop spans 14 amino acids. Per the germline V gene, CDR1 is SGHRS and CDR2 is YFSETQ. V was cut by 1 base and J by 4 bases, with 10 bases left in between. The CDR3 bases are TGCGCCAGCAGCTTGCCGGAAAGGCCAGATACGCAGTATTTT. This sequence encodes CASSLPERPDTQYF.

In this sample, this clonotype turned up many times. J is TRBJ2-2 and V is TRBV28, with D perhaps TRBD2 (6 bases). V lost 4 bases and J 6 bases, leaving 24 bases between the germline ends. CDR3 length equals 18 residues. Germline V gives CDR1 MDHEN, CDR2 SYDVKM. The CDR3 protein is CASSSPTSKYLKAGELFF. In nucleotides, the CDR3 is TGTGCCAGCAGTTCCCCGACTAGTAAATATCTTAAGGCCGGGGAGCTGTTTTTT.

This clonotype was recorded at least ten times. Here the CDR3 DNA reads TGTGCCAGCAGGGGGACTAGCGGGGGGTTCAATGAGCAGTTCTTC. This codes for CASRGTSGGFNEQFF. The chain is built from TRBV2 and TRBJ2-1, with TRBD2 matching 15 bases. J lost 6 bases, V lost 6 bases, and 3 bases had no gene match. Germline lookup yields CDR1 SNHLY and CDR2 FYNNEI. CDR3 length: 15 residues.

This clonotype occurred many times. The chain recombines TRBV29-1 with TRBJ2-7; TRBD2 matches at 9 bases. J gave up 5 bases and V 7 bases, and 9 bases lay outside the gene matches. This CDR3 has 13 residues. CDR1 and CDR2 from the germline V gene are SQVTM and ANQGSEA. CDR3 protein: CSATGLAGNEQYF. CDR3 in DNA: TGCAGCGCCACGGGGCTAGCGGGAAACGAGCAGTACTTC.

This clonotype came up many times. The rearrangement links TRBV11-3 to TRBJ2-1, with 8 bases that match TRBD2. CDR3 length equals 15 residues. Germline V gene data show CDR1 as SGHNT and CDR2 as YENEEA. V was pared by 0 bases and J by 7 bases, with 5 bases of the junction left unmatched. The CDR3 nucleotides read TGTGCCAGCAGCTTAGAAGCGGGAGAGAGTAATGAGCAGTTCTTC. It is translated as CASSLEAGESNEQFF.

Ten or more counts support this clonotype. The V and J genes are TRBV6-1 and TRBJ2-1; maybe TRBD2 (5 bases). The V end was cut by 10 bases, the J end by 2 bases, with 15 bases between. The CDR3 totals 14 residues. Germline CDR1 MNHNS, CDR2 SASEGT. The CDR3 nucleotides are TGTGCCACCGCCGACTACCCCACCTACAATGAGCAGTTCTTC. It encodes CATADYPTYNEQFF.

This clonotype was counted ten times or more. The genes are TRBV29-1 and TRBJ2-1; 10 nucleotides line up with TRBD1. The CDR3 length is 14 residues. Germline V gives CDR1 SQVTM, CDR2 ANQGSEA. V was pared by 7 bases and J by 7 bases, with 10 bases of the junction left unmatched. Here the CDR3 reads CSATRDRGGNEQFF. In DNA, the CDR3 is TGCAGCGCGACTCGGGACAGGGGTGGAAATGAGCAGTTCTTC.